This T cell receptor (beta chain) was sequenced in a study of identical twins. Study conclusions and caveats: Invariant MAIT and iNKT cells could partly confound zero-insertion analyses. Memory repertoires showed no such pattern, whereas abundant cord blood beta clonotypes carried fewer insertions. Rather than following the same donors, the conclusions depended on cross-sectional statistical analysis.

Ten or more counts support this clonotype. The antigen remains undetermined. TCRdb used MiXCR to reprocess the 5' RACE reads, holding one entry per CDR3 protein. Among hundreds of thousands of distinct CDR3 sequences, roughly 6% were seen once, and the ten largest hold 1.5% to 2%. Trimming at V came to 7 bases and at J to 4 bases, leaving 5 bases not matched to a gene. The germline V gene has CDR1 MDHEN and CDR2 SYDVKM. CDR3 length equals 14 residues. The receptor was isolated from a man between 18 and 29 years old in good health. This chain uses TRBV28 with TRBJ2-2; TRBD2 matches at 8 bases. Sequenced: naive T cells sorted from blood. CDR3 nucleotides: TGTGCCAGCAAGGGACTAGAGGTCACCGGGGAGCTGTTTTTT. Translated, it gives CASKGLEVTGELFF.